What follows are 26 T cell receptor beta chains derived from one specimen sequenced in a study of OX40 agonist ivuxolimab in advanced cancers. Sequencing used immunoSEQ multiplex PCR; TCRdb keeps in-frame clones, though not all of them. The sample records tens of thousands of clones, approximately 86% being singletons. Sequences were derived from CD4+ or CD8+ T cells sorted from blood, sampled in a trial of the OX40 agonist ivuxolimab. The receptors derive from an adult with an advanced solid tumor such as melanoma, head and neck, liver or kidney cancer.

V gene TRBV18 combines with J gene TRBJ2-5; 13 bases fit TRBD2. The CDR3 is 15 amino acids. With V trimmed by 2 bases and J by 3 bases, 0 bases remained unmatched. Germline V gene sequence: CDR1 KGHSH, CDR2 LQKENI. CDR3 nucleotides: TGTGCCAGCTCACCAGGACTAGCGGGAGAAGAGACCCAGTACTTC. Its translation: CASSPGLAGEETQYF.

This chain connects TRBV28 to TRBJ2-7; a possible D gene is TRBD1 (6 bases). Between the trimmed V and J ends, which lost 2 bases and 6 bases, there was a span of 11 bases. The length of the CDR3 is 13 residues. Germline CDR1 is MDHEN and CDR2 is SYDVKM. DNA for the CDR3: TGTGCCAGCAGTTTACGACAGGCATCCGAGCAGTACTTC. Protein product: CASSLRQASEQYF.

The gene calls are TRBV4-2 and TRBJ2-3; D not certain. Trimming shortened V by 0 bases and J by 1 base, and 14 bases separated the two germline ends. This CDR3 comprises 17 residues. Germline loops: CDR1 LGHNA, CDR2 YNFKEQ. The CDR3 DNA reads TGTGCCAGCAGCCAAGAGAAAGGGTTATGGGGCACAGATACGCAGTATTTT. This sequence encodes CASSQEKGLWGTDTQYF.

The chain uses TRBV7-2 and TRBJ1-2, with 12 bases lining up with TRBD1. This CDR3 has 16 amino acids. Germline values: CDR1 SGHTA, CDR2 FQGNSA. V trimming: 2 bases; J trimming: 7 bases; junction bases outside the gene matches: 8. CDR3 loop: CASSLNPGTGGSGYTF. The CDR3 region has the DNA TGTGCCAGCAGCTTAAATCCCGGGACAGGGGGCTCTGGCTACACCTTC.

The chain employs TRBV4-1 and TRBJ1-2; D is ambiguous. Trimming shortened V by 0 bases and J by 3 bases, and 11 bases separated the two germline ends. Germline-derived CDR1 and CDR2 are MGHRA and YSYEKL. This CDR3 has 15 amino acids. The CDR3 DNA reads as TGCGCCAGCAGCCAAGATGCGGGTTCAGACTATGGCTACACCTTC. Translation: CASSQDAGSDYGYTF.

This sequence joins TRBV28 and TRBJ2-7; D gene uncertain. Trimming took 4 bases from V and 2 from J, leaving 12 bases between them. This CDR3 is built from 14 residues. Germline CDR1 is MDHEN and CDR2 is SYDVKM. In DNA, the CDR3 is TGTGCCAGCAGTTGGTCGGATCAGACCTACGAGCAGTACTTC. Translating gives CASSWSDQTYEQYF.

The rearrangement links TRBV20-1 to TRBJ2-5; D is undetermined. The CDR3 runs 10 residues. Trimming took off 6 bases at V and 5 bases at J, with 7 bases between the two ends. Per germline, CDR1 DFQATT and CDR2 SNEGSKA (reference sequence). CDR3 DNA sequence: TGCAGTGCCTTAGGGGAGACCCAGTACTTC. It translates to CSALGETQYF.

This clone has just a few counts. The chain carries TRBV6-5 and TRBJ2-3, with D uncertain. Looked up from germline, CDR1 is MNHEY and CDR2 is SVGAGI. This CDR3 comprises 13 residues. V lost 7 bases and J 4 bases, leaving 12 bases between the germline ends. The CDR3 DNA reads as TGTGCCAGCACGACATCAGGAGCAGATACGCAGTATTTT. Translation gives CASTTSGADTQYF.

This rearrangement joins TRBV6-1 to TRBJ1-5; tentatively, D is TRBD1 (6 bases). CDR3 size: 13 residues. Between the trimmed V and J ends, which lost 2 bases and 8 bases, there was a span of 10 bases. CDR1 is MNHNS, CDR2 SASEGT, per germline. The CDR3, as DNA: TGTGCCAGCAGTGAACAGGGGAGGGAGCCCCAGCATTTT. Translating it yields CASSEQGREPQHF.

This clone was observed a single time. The V gene is TRBV6-5, the J gene TRBJ2-1; 10 bases agree with TRBD2. The V and J ends lost 2 bases and 12 bases, in that order; junction bases with no gene match: 4. Germline V CDR1 and CDR2: MNHEY, SVGAGI. The length of the CDR3 is 13 residues. The CDR3 sequence: CASSYRSSGGQFF. Written as DNA, the CDR3 is TGTGCCAGCAGTTACCGATCTAGCGGGGGGCAGTTCTTC.

This chain connects TRBV5-1 to TRBJ1-1; TRBD1 agrees at 8 bases. The CDR3 is made up of 14 amino acids. Germline-derived CDR1 and CDR2 are SGHRS and YFSETQ. The J segment lost 4 bases and the V segment lost 2 bases, leaving 4 bases of the junction unmatched. CDR3 loop: CASSFNRGSTEAFF. In DNA form, the CDR3 reads TGCGCCAGCAGCTTTAACAGGGGGAGCACTGAAGCTTTCTTT.

V gene TRBV6-1 combines with J gene TRBJ1-6; 10 positions match TRBD1. CDR1 is MNHNS and CDR2 is SASEGT in the germline V gene. The CDR3 spans 14 residues. V lost 7 bases and J lost 9; bases outside the gene matches: 6. CDR3 DNA sequence: TGTGCCAGCACCGTGGACAGGGGGGGTTCACCCCTCCACTTT. Its protein is CASTVDRGGSPLHF.

This chain joins TRBV5-6 and TRBJ2-2, with TRBD2 identical over 7 bases. The CDR3 extends over 14 amino acids. Looked up from germline, CDR1 is SGHDT and CDR2 is YYEEEE. With 5 bases clipped from V and 5 bases from J, the junction kept 6 bases outside the gene matches. The CDR3 region is CASRTAGWTGELFF. The CDR3 DNA is TGTGCCAGCAGAACAGCGGGGTGGACCGGGGAGCTGTTTTTT.

J is TRBJ2-3 and V is TRBV7-2, with D perhaps TRBD2 (6 bases). CDR3 length: 14 amino acids. Trimming shortened V by 2 bases and J by 8 bases, and 14 bases separated the two germline ends. Germline assignment: CDR1 SGHTA and CDR2 FQGNSA. CDR3: CASSLSARGGTQYF. In DNA, the CDR3 is TGTGCCAGCAGCTTATCTGCTCGGGGAGGTACGCAGTATTTT.

The chain is built from TRBV2 and TRBJ1-1, with TRBD1 as a possible D gene (6 bases). V was pared by 6 bases and J by 3 bases, with 14 bases between. CDR1 is SNHLY, CDR2 FYNNEI, per germline. The CDR3 runs 14 residues. DNA for the CDR3: TGTGCCAGCAGCCCGGACAGTCGTCACACTGAAGCTTTCTTT. Its translation is CASSPDSRHTEAFF. Drawing the rest from reference TRBV2 and TRBJ1-1, the complete variable domain is EPEVTQTPSHQVTQMGQEVILRCVPISNHLYFYWYRQILGQKVEFLVSFYNNEISEKSEIFDDQFSVERPDGSNFTLKIRSTKLEDSAMYFCASSPDSRHTEAFFGQGTRLTVV.

This rearrangement joins TRBV14 to TRBJ2-1, with 13 bases that match TRBD2. CDR1 is SGHDN, CDR2 FVKESK, per germline. Losses at the gene ends were 4 bases for V and 7 bases for J; bases not matched to a gene: 7. The CDR3 sequence is 16 residues long. The CDR3 DNA is TGTGCCAGCAGCCCCCAACTAGCGGGGGGGCAGAATGAGCAGTTCTTC. Encoded protein: CASSPQLAGGQNEQFF.

The chain is built from TRBV7-3 and TRBJ2-3; TRBD1 is a possible D gene (5 bases). The CDR3 is 14 amino acids. Trimming stripped 4 bases from V and 8 bases from J, with 16 bases between. From germline, CDR1 is SGHTA and CDR2 FQGTGA. CDR3 in amino acids: CASSSTGPQGTQYF. The CDR3 region has the DNA TGTGCCAGCAGCTCTACCGGGCCTCAGGGTACGCAGTATTTT.

The chain recombines TRBV7-9 with TRBJ2-5; D is perhaps TRBD1 (8 bases). V was clipped by 5 bases and J by 2 bases, with 21 bases between them. Germline CDR1 is SEHNR and CDR2 is FQNEAQ (reference sequence). The CDR3 has 17 amino acids. The CDR3 region has the DNA TGTGCCAGCAGCGTTTCAGGGGGCCGGGGGGCTCAAGAGACCCAGTACTTC. Its protein is CASSVSGGRGAQETQYF.

On this clone itself: Other DNA variants within this sample encode the same CDR3. CDR3 region: CASSPRDTQYF. Here the CDR3 DNA reads TGTGCCAGCTCACCACGGGATACGCAGTATTTT. The chain joins TRBV18 to TRBJ2-3, with D uncertain. V lost 1 base and J lost 6, with 2 bases in between. This CDR3 region has 11 residues. CDR1 and CDR2 from the germline V gene are KGHSH and LQKENI.

V and J are TRBV6-5 and TRBJ2-6, with D possibly matching TRBD2 (6 bases). The CDR3 spans 15 residues. Germline assignment: CDR1 MNHEY and CDR2 SVGAGI. V lost 6 bases, J lost 0 bases, and 9 bases lay in between. The DNA of the CDR3 is TGTGCCAGCAGCCCGGACTACTCTGGGGCCAACGTCCTGACTTTC. Protein sequence: CASSPDYSGANVLTF.

The rearrangement links TRBV5-1 to TRBJ2-3; D is unclear. V was shortened by 4 bases and J by 1 base, with 16 bases between the two germline ends. The CDR3 contains 16 residues. Germline CDR1 reads SGHRS; CDR2 reads YFSETQ. The CDR3, as DNA: TGCGCCAGCAGCCCCTCAGCCGAGGAAGGCACAGATACGCAGTATTTT. It codes for CASSPSAEEGTDTQYF. The full variable domain, with the rest looked up from reference TRBV5-1 and TRBJ2-3, is KAGVTQTPRYLIKTRGQQVTLSCSPISGHRSVSWYQQTPGQGLQFLFEYFSETQRNKGNFPGRFSGRQFSNSRSEMNVSTLELGDSALYLCASSPSAEEGTDTQYFGPGTRLTVL.

The rearrangement joins TRBV21-1 to TRBJ2-1; the table's D call of TRBD1 was not tested on the DNA. TRBV21-1 is termed a pseudogene. The CDR3 consists of 14 residues. The CDR3 reads CASTRGRGLDEQFF. The CDR3 region has the DNA TGTGCCAGCACTCGAGGCAGGGGGCTGGATGAGCAGTTCTTC.

The V call is TRBV30, the J call TRBJ2-5, with no clear D. Between the trimmed V and J ends, which lost 5 bases and 5 bases, there was a span of 21 bases. The CDR3 length is 15 residues. Germline assignment: CDR1 GTSNPN and CDR2 SVGIG (reference sequence). CDR3 residues: CAWARTSLRKETQYF. DNA of the CDR3: TGTGCCTGGGCACGAACCAGTCTCCGAAAGGAGACCCAGTACTTC. Complete variable domain (other parts from reference TRBV30 and TRBJ2-5): SQTIHQWPATLVQPVGSPLSLECTVEGTSNPNLYWYRQAAGRGLQLLFYSVGIGQISSEVPQNLSASRPQDRQFILSSKKLLLSDSGFYLCAWARTSLRKETQYFGPGTRLLVL.

The chain carries TRBV6-6 and TRBJ2-3, with 7 bases lining up with TRBD1. V was clipped by 0 bases and J by 5 bases; unmatched bases: 5. The germline V gene encodes CDR1 MNHNY and CDR2 SVGAGI (reference sequence). This CDR3 is built from 15 residues. The CDR3 region has the DNA TGTGCCAGCAGTTACTCGATTCAGGGGGTAGATACGCAGTATTTT. It yields the protein CASSYSIQGVDTQYF.

The chain is built from TRBV4-2 and TRBJ2-3, with D possibly called TRBD1 or TRBD2 (6 bases each). Trimming removed 1 base at V and 4 bases at J, with 15 bases between. From germline, CDR1 is LGHNA and CDR2 YNFKEQ. This CDR3 contains 16 residues. CDR3 protein: CASSQVGGLRADTQYF. In DNA, the CDR3 is TGTGCCAGCAGCCAAGTGGGGGGCCTTCGGGCAGATACGCAGTATTTT.

The V gene is TRBV6-1, the J gene TRBJ2-3; perhaps TRBD1 as D (5 bases). CDR1 is MNHNS and CDR2 is SASEGT in the germline V gene. V was clipped by 7 bases and J by 2 bases, with 13 bases between them. The CDR3 is 14 residues long. The CDR3 loop is CASKPDTYTDTQYF. The CDR3 coding sequence is TGTGCCAGCAAGCCGGACACCTACACAGATACGCAGTATTTT.